The T cell receptor (beta chain) under discussion was sequenced for a study of beta chain features in type 1 diabetes. Findings of the study overall: Type 1 diabetes patients showed fewer insertions and more deletions at VDJ junctions. Any PCR bias toward short templates would affect both groups alike. A closer apparent resemblance between naive, central memory and Treg TCRB repertoires was seen in patients than in healthy donors.

Isolated RNA was reverse transcribed in full, so expressed TCRB transcripts were sequenced. Produced via immunoSEQ multiplex PCR; TCRdb's table is partial and in-frame only. Here the sample spans 900,000 or so clones, under 20% being singletons. This CDR3 has 13 amino acids. V shed 4 bases, J shed 3 bases, and the junction held 3 bases outside the gene matches. Germline values: CDR1 SQVTM, CDR2 ANQGSEA. The table lists this clone with a few counts. Its target is unknown. Other DNA sequences in the sample encode the same CDR3. The V and J genes are TRBV29-1 and TRBJ2-1, with TRBD1 matching over 7 bases. Sequencing was done on a sample of naive CD4+ T cells from blood. The receptor was isolated from a woman aged 18-35 years in good health. CDR3 DNA: TGCAGCGTTGCCAGGGACAGCTACAATGAGCAGTTCTTC. Amino acid sequence: CSVARDSYNEQFF.